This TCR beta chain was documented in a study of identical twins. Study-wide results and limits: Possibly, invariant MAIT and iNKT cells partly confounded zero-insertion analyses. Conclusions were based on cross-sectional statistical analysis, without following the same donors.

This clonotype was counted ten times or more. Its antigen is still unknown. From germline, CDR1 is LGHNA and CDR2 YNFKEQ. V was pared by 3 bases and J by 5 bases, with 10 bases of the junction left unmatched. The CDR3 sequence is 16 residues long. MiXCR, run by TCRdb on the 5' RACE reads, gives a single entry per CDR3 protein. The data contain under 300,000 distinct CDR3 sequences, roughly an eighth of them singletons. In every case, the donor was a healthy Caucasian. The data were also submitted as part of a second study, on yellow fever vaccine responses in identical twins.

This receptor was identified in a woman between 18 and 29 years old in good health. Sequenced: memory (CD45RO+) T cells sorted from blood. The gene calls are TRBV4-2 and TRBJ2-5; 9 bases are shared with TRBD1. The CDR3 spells CASSHGITGGDETQYF. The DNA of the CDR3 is TGTGCCAGCAGCCACGGAATTACAGGGGGCGATGAGACCCAGTACTTC.